This is a list of T cell receptor beta chains from one sample in a study of technical replicates of blood from four donors. Data came from immunoSEQ multiplex PCR; TCRdb stores just in-frame clones and leaves some out. The repertoire holds under 85,000 clones, around 92% seen once, with 0.3% to 0.45% in the top ten. Material for sequencing was T cells isolated from PBMCs. Source of these receptors: a human donor in good health. Some clones in this sample may be carry-over from other donors' samples. CDR3s include the opening cysteine and the closing phenylalanine or tryptophan. A D gene is named only where the DNA matches it firmly. Not all rows give a size; the values are once, few, many and, for expanded clones, a class.

clone_size d_call j_call v_call cdr3_nt cdr3_aa
NA NA TRBJ1-1 TRBV7-2 TGTGCCAGCAGCTTAGTACAAGGGGTTGAAGCTTTCTTT CASSLVQGVEAFF
NA TRBD2 TRBJ2-5 TRBV9 TGTGCCAGCAGCCCCTCACTAGCGGGAGGGCCAGAGACCCAGTACTTC CASSPSLAGGPETQYF
NA NA TRBJ2-2 TRBV7-3 TGTGCCAGCAGCTTAAGAGGCGCTAGAAACACCGGGGAGCTGTTTTTT CASSLRGARNTGELFF
NA TRBD1 TRBJ1-4 TRBV15 TGTGCCACCAGCAGGAAGATGACCGGGACAGGGGTTGAAAAACTGTTTTTT CATSRKMTGTGVEKLFF
NA NA TRBJ2-7 TRBV5-4 TGTGCCAGCAGCTTGGAGCTAGCGAGTTCCTACGAGCAGTACTTC CASSLELASSYEQYF
NA NA TRBJ1-5 TRBV10-3 TGTGCCATCAGTGAGACGGGTAGCAATCAGCCCCAGCATTTT CAISETGSNQPQHF
NA TRBD2 TRBJ2-5 TRBV11-1 TGTGCCAGCAGCGCCTATAGCGGGTTGGGTCAAGAGACCCAGTACTTC CASSAYSGLGQETQYF
NA TRBD1 TRBJ1-2 TRBV7-3 TGTGCCAGCAGCCCCTCTCCTCGGACAGGGGGCATCGTTGATGGCTACACCTTC CASSPSPRTGGIVDGYTF
NA NA TRBJ2-3 TRBV27 TGTGCCTCCCAACCTTATCGGGATACAGATACGCAGTATTTT CASQPYRDTDTQYF
once TRBD1 TRBJ1-5 TRBV2 TGTGCCAGCGGAAACAGGGGGCGAAGGCAGCCCCAGCATTTT CASGNRGRRQPQHF
NA TRBD1 TRBJ2-2 TRBV7-2 TGTGCCAGCAGCCTGGCGACAGGGGGATATGCGAACACCGGGGAGCTGTTTTTT CASSLATGGYANTGELFF
NA NA TRBJ2-1 TRBV5-3 TGTGCCAGAAGCTTTAAAGTGGGAGAGATGGGAGACAATGAGCAGTTCTTC CARSFKVGEMGDNEQFF
NA TRBD1 TRBJ2-7 TRBV9 TGTGCCAGCAGCGTAGGTTACGAGAATGAGGGACAGGCTAACCCCTTCAGCTACGAGCAGTACTTC CASSVGYENEGQANPFSYEQYF
NA TRBD1 TRBJ2-7 TRBV6-5 TGTGCCAGCAGCATGACAGGGCACTACGAGCAGTACTTC CASSMTGHYEQYF
NA NA TRBJ2-5 TRBV5-6 TGTGCCAGCAGCTTGGTGGCAGACCAAGAGACCCAGTACTTC CASSLVADQETQYF
NA NA TRBJ1-1 TRBV19 TGTGCCAGTAGTATCGCAGGGTTTACAGCTTTCTTT CASSIAGFTAFF
NA NA TRBJ2-7 TRBV5-1 TGCGCCAGCAGCTCGAGTGCCGGGTCAGCCTACGAGCAGTACTTC CASSSSAGSAYEQYF
NA NA TRBJ2-7 TRBV7-9 TGTGCCAGCAGCTTACATAGCGCCTCCTACGAGCAGTACTTC CASSLHSASYEQYF
NA NA TRBJ2-7 TRBV4-3 TGCGCCAGCAGCCAAGATATGGGCGGGTACGAGCAGTACTTC CASSQDMGGYEQYF
few TRBD2 TRBJ2-7 TRBV27 TGTGCCAGCAGTCCAGGACTAGCCTACGAGCAGTACTTC CASSPGLAYEQYF
NA NA TRBJ1-1 TRBV5-1 TGCGCCAGCAGCATTCAGGGTCAGGACACTGAAGCTTTCTTT CASSIQGQDTEAFF
NA NA TRBJ2-7 TRBV2 TGTGCCAGCATTGATCACAGAACCTACGAGCAGTACTTC CASIDHRTYEQYF
NA TRBD2 TRBJ2-4 TRBV28 TGTGCCAGCAGTCCCCGACTAGCGGGAGTAAGGAACATTCAGTACTTC CASSPRLAGVRNIQYF
NA TRBD2 TRBJ2-5 TRBV2 TGTGCCAGCAGTGGGACTAGCGGGAGGGATTGGGAGACCCAGTACTTC CASSGTSGRDWETQYF
NA TRBD2 TRBJ2-7 TRBV5-1 TGCGCCAGCAGCTCCGGACTAGGCGGGGAAGAGCAGTACTTC CASSSGLGGEEQYF
NA TRBD2 TRBJ2-1 TRBV10-3 TGTGCCATCAGTGAGCTGGGAGGGCCTTATGAGCAGTTCTTC CAISELGGPYEQFF
few NA TRBJ1-1 TRBV6-1 TGTGCCAGCAGTGTACAGGCCGTGAACACTGAAGCTTTCTTT CASSVQAVNTEAFF
once TRBD1 TRBJ2-7 TRBV9 TGTGCCAGCAGCCGATCTCCCGAAAACAGGGGCTCCTACGAGCAGTACTTC CASSRSPENRGSYEQYF
NA NA TRBJ1-2 TRBV13 TGTGCCAGCAGCTTAGCCGGGAACTATGGCTACACCTTC CASSLAGNYGYTF
NA NA TRBJ2-7 TRBV4-1 TGCGCCAGCAGCCGCGATAGCGGTGTCAGCTCCTACGAGCAGTACTTC CASSRDSGVSSYEQYF
NA NA TRBJ1-1 TRBV7-3 TGTGCCAGCAGCTTAAATCCGGGGAGCACTGAAGCTTTCTTT CASSLNPGSTEAFF
NA TRBD2 TRBJ2-1 TRBV5-4 TGTGCCAGCAGCCCCGGCCTAGCGGGAGGGAACAATGAGCAGTTCTTC CASSPGLAGGNNEQFF
few NA TRBJ1-5 TRBV10-3 TGTGCCATCAGTGAGGCTTTTAGCCAGCCCCAGCATTTT CAISEAFSQPQHF
NA TRBD1 TRBJ2-2 TRBV5-1 TGCGCCAGTTCAGGGGGTTCGAACACCGGGGAGCTGTTTTTT CASSGGSNTGELFF
NA TRBD1 TRBJ2-5 TRBV2 TGTGCCAGCAGAGGACAGGGAATAGGGACCCAGTACTTC CASRGQGIGTQYF
NA TRBD1 TRBJ1-4 TRBV6-5 TGTGCCAGCAGTGGGGGACAGACGGAAAAACTGTTTTTT CASSGGQTEKLFF
NA TRBD2 TRBJ2-1 TRBV6-4 TGTGCCAGCAGTGCCCTAGCGGAGAGCTCCTACAATGAGCAGTTCTTC CASSALAESSYNEQFF
NA TRBD1 TRBJ2-1 TRBV11-2 TGTGCCAGCAGCTTAGATCCACGGGACAGAGGCAATGAGCAGTTCTTC CASSLDPRDRGNEQFF
NA TRBD2 TRBJ2-7 TRBV5-6 TGTGCCAGCAGCCCGGGACTAGGCTACGAGCAGTACTTC CASSPGLGYEQYF
NA TRBD1 TRBJ1-5 TRBV2 TGTGCCAGCAGACCCGACAGGGGGAATCAGCCCCAGCATTTT CASRPDRGNQPQHF